Each of the 18 T cell receptor beta chains below was sequenced from the same sample in a study of cytomegalovirus exposure and HLA in healthy donors. The PCR was carried out with 60 Vbeta primers and 13 Jbeta primers. Clones were read by immunoSEQ multiplex PCR, and TCRdb kept only the in-frame ones, dropping some. The data contain roughly 100,000 clones, approximately 80% of them singletons. Sequences were obtained from PBMCs. Every receptor here comes from a young man in good health and CMV-seronegative.

This sequence joins TRBV29-1 and TRBJ2-7; 7 bases fit TRBD2. Trimming removed 2 bases from V and 5 bases from J; junction bases left unmatched: 12. Per the germline V gene, CDR1 is SQVTM and CDR2 is ANQGSEA. The CDR3 is 15 amino acids. In nucleotides, the CDR3 is TGCAGCGTTGAAAGTGGGGAGGGGTACACGGACGAGCAGTACTTC. Its translation: CSVESGEGYTDEQYF.

The rearrangement uses TRBV13 and TRBJ2-2; perhaps TRBD2 as D (5 bases). This CDR3 comprises 16 residues. The germline V and J ends were trimmed by 4 bases and 3 bases, with 15 bases remaining between them. Per germline, CDR1 PRHDT and CDR2 FYEKMQ (reference sequence). CDR3 sequence reads: CASSSGGRGYTGELFF. The CDR3, as DNA: TGTGCCAGCAGCTCGGGCGGAAGAGGGTACACCGGGGAGCTGTTTTTT.

The V gene is TRBV5-1, the J gene TRBJ2-3; 10 nucleotides match TRBD2. CDR3 length equals 17 residues. The ends lost 4 bases at V and 0 bases at J; junction bases unmatched: 8. Germline V lookup: CDR1 SGHRS, CDR2 YFSETQ. CDR3 DNA: TGCGCCAGCAGCCCCGTGTTAGCGGGGGGAAGCACAGATACGCAGTATTTT. Its translation: CASSPVLAGGSTDTQYF.

The chain is built from TRBV7-2 and TRBJ1-1, with TRBD1 identical over 7 bases. The CDR3 runs 16 residues. V lost 1 base, J lost 0 bases, and 5 bases stayed unmatched. The germline V gene encodes CDR1 SGHTA and CDR2 FQGNSA. The CDR3 spells CASSLGDSNMNTEAFF. In DNA, the CDR3 is TGTGCCAGCAGCTTAGGGGACAGTAACATGAACACTGAAGCTTTCTTT.

The J gene is TRBJ2-5, the V gene TRBV6-5; tentatively, D is TRBD2 (6 bases). The germline V gene has CDR1 MNHEY and CDR2 SVGAGI. Trimming took off 5 bases at V and 1 base at J, with 11 bases between the two ends. CDR3 length: 14 residues. As DNA, the CDR3 is TGTGCCAGCAGTCAGGGACTGCTCCAAGAGACCCAGTACTTC. It specifies CASSQGLLQETQYF.

The chain carries TRBV6-4 and TRBJ2-7, with D unclear. The germline CDR1 and CDR2 sequences are MRHNA and SNTAGT. This CDR3 is 13 amino acids long. V lost 3 bases and J lost 10, with 16 bases in between. Here the CDR3 DNA reads TGTGCCAGCAGTGAGGGCCACCAAACCCGACAGTACTTC. This codes for CASSEGHQTRQYF.

The chain recombines TRBV7-9 with TRBJ2-5, with 7 bases aligning to TRBD2. The CDR3 spans 14 residues. With 1 base clipped from V and 5 bases from J, the junction kept 4 bases outside the gene matches. In germline, CDR1 is SEHNR, CDR2 FQNEAQ (reference sequence). CDR3 sequence (DNA): TGTGCCAGCAGCTTAGGGCTGACTAGCGAGACCCAGTACTTC. The encoded protein is CASSLGLTSETQYF.

The chain combines TRBV10-1 with TRBJ1-5; no reliable D call. Germline CDR1 and CDR2: WNHNN and SYGVQD (reference sequence). Trimming stripped 3 bases from V and 6 bases from J, with 6 bases between. The length of the CDR3 is 12 residues. The CDR3 bases are TGCGCCAGCAGTGAAGCTATTCAGCCCCAGCATTTT. Translated, it gives CASSEAIQPQHF.

The chain combines TRBV6-5 with TRBJ2-4, with 7 positions matching TRBD1. Germline CDR1 and CDR2: MNHEY and SVGAGI. The ends lost 7 bases at V and 2 bases at J; junction bases unmatched: 5. This CDR3 comprises 14 residues. CDR3 DNA sequence: TGTGCCAGCAAAGGACAGGATTCCAAAAACATTCAGTACTTC. Translating it yields CASKGQDSKNIQYF.

This sequence joins TRBV7-2 and TRBJ2-6; D gene unclear. Germline V lookup: CDR1 SGHTA, CDR2 FQGNSA. The CDR3 has 14 residues. With 5 bases removed from V and 2 bases from J, the gap between germline ends came to 7 bases. The DNA of the CDR3 is TGTGCCAGCAGCCTGTCCCCTGGGGCCAACGTCCTGACTTTC. The encoded protein is CASSLSPGANVLTF. The full variable domain, rest sourced from reference TRBV7-2 and TRBJ2-6, is GAGVSQSPSNKVTEKGKDVELRCDPISGHTALYWYRQSLGQGLEFLIYFQGNSAPDKSGLPSDRFSAERTGGSVSTLTIQRTQQEDSAVYLCASSLSPGANVLTFGAGSRLTVL.

The chain's CDR3 is CASSYGGGAGNTIYF. DNA for the CDR3: TGTGCCAGCAGTTACGGCGGGGGGGCTGGAAACACCATATATTTT. V gene TRBV6-5 combines with J gene TRBJ1-3, with a tentative D call TRBD1 (5 bases). Deletions cut 2 bases from V and 2 bases from J, with 10 bases between. This CDR3 has 15 amino acids. CDR1 MNHEY and CDR2 SVGAGI come from the germline V gene.

V is TRBV10-2 and J is TRBJ1-5, with no clear D. Deletions cut 0 bases from V and 5 bases from J, with 8 bases between. Germline V lookup: CDR1 WSHSY, CDR2 SAAADI. There are 14 residues in the CDR3. As DNA, the CDR3 is TGCGCCAGCAGTGAGTCGACGGAGGATCAGCCCCAGCATTTT. It is translated as CASSESTEDQPQHF.

This chain connects TRBV5-4 to TRBJ2-3, with D unclear. The CDR3 consists of 14 residues. Germline V lookup: CDR1 SGHNT, CDR2 YYREEE (reference sequence). Trimming removed 7 bases at V and 2 bases at J, with 14 bases between. The CDR3 sequence: CASSSSISTDTQYF. CDR3 DNA: TGTGCCAGCTCTAGTTCTATTTCCACAGATACGCAGTATTTT.

J is TRBJ1-4 and V is TRBV29-1, with D possibly being TRBD1 (5 bases). Germline values: CDR1 SQVTM, CDR2 ANQGSEA. The CDR3 contains 15 residues. V was shortened by 1 base and J by 7 bases, with 16 bases between the two germline ends. DNA of the CDR3: TGCAGCGTTGAAGCTCTCAGCCAAGGGGTTGAAAAACTGTTTTTT. Amino acid sequence: CSVEALSQGVEKLFF.

This chain joins TRBV4-1 and TRBJ2-1; no definite D call. Trimming removed 3 bases at V and 5 bases at J, with 20 bases between. Germline V gives CDR1 MGHRA, CDR2 YSYEKL. This CDR3 spans 17 amino acids. For the CDR3, the DNA is TGCGCCAGCAGCCAGATGGCCAGATATGGCAGAAACAATGAGCAGTTCTTC. It yields the protein CASSQMARYGRNNEQFF.

This clone showed up just a few times. The chain couples TRBV5-4 to TRBJ1-4; D not certain. The CDR3 has 15 residues. Germline assignment: CDR1 SGHNT and CDR2 YYREEE (reference sequence). V lost 1 base, J lost 11 bases, and 18 bases lay in between. In nucleotides, the CDR3 is TGTGCCAGCAGCTTGAAGACGGGAGCCGGGAGCAAACTGTTTTTT. Translating gives CASSLKTGAGSKLFF.

This clone was observed a single time. The rearrangement uses TRBV7-2 and TRBJ2-7, with D tentatively TRBD2 (5 bases). V lost 3 bases to trimming and J lost 1 base, with 10 bases between them. The CDR3 is 14 residues long. Germline CDR1 is SGHTA and CDR2 is FQGNSA. CDR3 sequence reads: CASSLTGLSYEQYF. DNA for the CDR3: TGTGCCAGCAGCTTGACTGGACTGTCCTACGAGCAGTACTTC. Full variable domain (rest looked up from reference TRBV7-2 and TRBJ2-7): GAGVSQSPSNKVTEKGKDVELRCDPISGHTALYWYRQSLGQGLEFLIYFQGNSAPDKSGLPSDRFSAERTGGSVSTLTIQRTQQEDSAVYLCASSLTGLSYEQYFGPGTRLTVT.

The chain has TRBV4-3 and TRBJ2-7; 9 bases agree with TRBD1. This CDR3 has 18 amino acids. Germline V lookup: CDR1 LGHNA, CDR2 YSLEER. V gave up 0 bases and J gave up 1 base; unmatched junction bases: 10. CDR3 sequence: CASSQDLPGTGYSYEQYF. The CDR3 region has the DNA TGCGCCAGCAGCCAAGATCTTCCCGGGACAGGGTATTCCTACGAGCAGTACTTC.